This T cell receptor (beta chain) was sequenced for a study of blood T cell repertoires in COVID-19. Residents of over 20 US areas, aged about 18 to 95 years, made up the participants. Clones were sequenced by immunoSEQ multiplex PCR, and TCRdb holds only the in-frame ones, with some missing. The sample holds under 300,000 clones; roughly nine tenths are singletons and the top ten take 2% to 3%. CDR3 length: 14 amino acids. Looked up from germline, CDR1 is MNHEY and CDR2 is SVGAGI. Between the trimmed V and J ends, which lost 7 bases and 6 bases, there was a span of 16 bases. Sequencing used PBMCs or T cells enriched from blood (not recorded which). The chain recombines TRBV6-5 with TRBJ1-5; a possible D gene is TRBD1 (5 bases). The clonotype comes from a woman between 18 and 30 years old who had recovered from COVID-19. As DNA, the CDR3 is TGTGCCAGCACAGCGGGGGGGTGGTCTCAGCCCCAGCATTTT. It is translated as CASTAGGWSQPQHF.